Presented here are 4 T cell receptor beta chains from one specimen sequenced in a study of tumor and adjacent non-tumor tissue in lung cancer. TCRbeta libraries were built with three rounds of nested PCR, modified from ARM-PCR. TCRdb re-analysed the multiplex PCR reads in MiXCR, keeping a single row per CDR3 protein. Of tens of thousands of distinct CDR3 sequences listed, roughly 56% are singletons. This sample's RNA came from whole unsorted tissue. The specimen was lung tumor tissue. Receptors originate from a man between 50 and 59 years old with non-small cell lung cancer.

This clonotype was observed a handful of times. This chain joins TRBV5-1 and TRBJ1-4; 9 bases line up with TRBD1. The V gene's germline CDR1 is SGHRS and CDR2 YFSETQ. V lost 4 bases to trimming and J lost 8 bases; unmatched junction nucleotides: 6. CDR3 length equals 14 residues. The CDR3 loop reads CASSTGTGKEKLFF. The CDR3 DNA sequence: TGCGCCAGCAGCACCGGGACAGGGAAGGAAAAACTGTTTTTT. The entire variable domain, with the rest obtained from reference TRBV5-1 and TRBJ1-4, is as follows: KAGVTQTPRYLIKTRGQQVTLSCSPISGHRSVSWYQQTPGQGLQFLFEYFSETQRNKGNFPGRFSGRQFSNSRSEMNVSTLELGDSALYLCASSTGTGKEKLFFGSGTQLSVL.

As to this clonotype: A much larger clone is a single base away; this may be a read error. The genes are TRBV5-4 and TRBJ1-1; D remains ambiguous. Germline-derived CDR1 and CDR2 are SGHNT and YYREEE (reference sequence). The CDR3 length is 14 residues. This CDR3 reads CASSLGIGNTEASF. CDR3 DNA sequence: TGTGCCAGCAGCTTGGGAATAGGGAACACTGAAGCTTCCTTT.

This clonotype has a handful of counts. A much larger clone lies one base from this, so it may be a read error. Since no conserved phenylalanine or tryptophan closes the CDR3, a read error is the likely cause. The chain combines TRBV6-1 with TRBJ1-4; no firm D call. Trimming stripped 5 bases from V and 4 bases from J, with 11 bases between. Germline CDR1 and CDR2: MNHNS and SASEGT. There are 14 residues in the CDR3. CDR3: CASSRGQDNEKLFV. In nucleotides, the CDR3 is TGTGCCAGCAGTAGAGGTCAAGATAATGAAAAACTGTTTGTT.

Comments on this clonotype: This may be a read error: a much more frequent sequence differs by one nucleotide. The chain joins TRBV12-3 or TRBV12-4 to TRBJ2-5; D gene ambiguous. This CDR3 comprises 11 residues. V lost 6 bases and J lost 4, with 6 bases in between. In DNA, the CDR3 is TGTGCCAGCAGCCAGATAGAGACCCAGTACTTC. Translated, it gives CASSQIETQYF.